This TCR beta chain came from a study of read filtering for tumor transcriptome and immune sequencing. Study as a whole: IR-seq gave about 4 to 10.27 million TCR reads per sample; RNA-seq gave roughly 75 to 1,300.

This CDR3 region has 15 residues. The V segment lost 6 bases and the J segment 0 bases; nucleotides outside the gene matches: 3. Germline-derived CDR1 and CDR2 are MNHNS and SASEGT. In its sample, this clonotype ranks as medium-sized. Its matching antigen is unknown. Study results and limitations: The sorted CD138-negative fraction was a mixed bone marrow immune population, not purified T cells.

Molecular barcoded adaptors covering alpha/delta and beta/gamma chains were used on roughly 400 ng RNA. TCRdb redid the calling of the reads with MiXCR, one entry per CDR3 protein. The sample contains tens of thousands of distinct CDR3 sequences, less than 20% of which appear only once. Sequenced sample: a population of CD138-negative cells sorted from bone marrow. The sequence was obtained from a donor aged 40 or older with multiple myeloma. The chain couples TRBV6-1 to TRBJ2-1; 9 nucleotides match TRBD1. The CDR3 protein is CASRRTGVSYNEQFF. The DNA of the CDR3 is TGTGCCAGCAGGCGGACAGGGGTCTCCTACAATGAGCAGTTCTTC.